This is a list of T cell receptor beta chains from one sample in a study of blood T cells in healthy people across ages. One entry per CDR3 protein results from TCRdb running MiXCR on the 5' RACE reads. The table has 650,000 to 800,000 distinct CDR3 sequences, approximately 44% seen once; the top ten hold roughly 19%. Sequenced input: blood. Source of these receptors: a man between 60 and 75 years old in good health. Both conserved end residues are part of each CDR3. D genes are given only for firm matches. Part of the rows lack a size; the others show once, few, many or a class for expanded clones.

v_gene: TRBV6-2/TRBV6-3; abundance: few; j_gene: TRBJ2-7; d_gene: TRBD1; CDR3aa: CASSYTGVYEQYF; CDR3nt: TGTGCCAGCAGTTATACAGGGGTCTACGAGCAGTACTTC
v_gene: TRBV13; abundance: .; j_gene: TRBJ1-1; d_gene: .; CDR3aa: CASGPTYEMNTEAFF; CDR3nt: TGTGCCAGCGGCCCAACCTACGAGATGAACACTGAAGCTTTCTTT
v_gene: TRBV7-8; abundance: few; j_gene: TRBJ2-3; d_gene: .; CDR3aa: CASSSPHGVTDTQYF; CDR3nt: TGTGCCAGCAGCTCCCCCCACGGGGTCACAGATACGCAGTATTTT
v_gene: TRBV7-9; abundance: once; j_gene: TRBJ2-2; d_gene: .; CDR3aa: CASSKSAAGELFF; CDR3nt: TGTGCCAGCAGCAAAAGTGCAGCCGGGGAGCTGTTTTTT
v_gene: TRBV7-9; abundance: .; j_gene: TRBJ2-1; d_gene: .; CDR3aa: CASSPRGTVRVGEQFF; CDR3nt: TGTGCCAGCAGCCCACGTGGGACGGTGCGGGTGGGGGAGCAGTTCTTC
v_gene: TRBV14; abundance: few; j_gene: TRBJ2-7; d_gene: TRBD1; CDR3aa: CASSSRDSFSEQYF; CDR3nt: TGTGCCAGCAGCTCCCGGGACAGCTTCTCCGAGCAGTACTTC
v_gene: TRBV12-3/TRBV12-4; abundance: few; j_gene: TRBJ2-3; d_gene: TRBD2; CDR3aa: CASSLDSSGGKYF; CDR3nt: TGTGCCAGCAGTTTAGATTCTAGCGGGGGGAAGTATTTT
v_gene: TRBV20-1; abundance: .; j_gene: TRBJ1-5; d_gene: TRBD1; CDR3aa: CSARQGTGGVSNQPQHF; CDR3nt: TGCAGTGCTAGACAAGGGACAGGGGGCGTCAGCAATCAGCCCCAGCATTTT
v_gene: TRBV5-1; abundance: .; j_gene: TRBJ1-1; d_gene: .; CDR3aa: CASSSKLRGNTEAFF; CDR3nt: TGCGCCAGCAGCTCCAAGCTCAGGGGCAACACTGAAGCTTTCTTT
v_gene: TRBV9; abundance: .; j_gene: TRBJ2-5; d_gene: TRBD1; CDR3aa: CASSEDRGWETQYF; CDR3nt: TGTGCCAGCAGCGAGGACAGGGGATGGGAGACCCAGTACTTC
v_gene: TRBV3-1; abundance: .; j_gene: TRBJ1-4; d_gene: TRBD1; CDR3aa: CASSHRQGREKLFF; CDR3nt: TGTGCCAGCAGCCACCGACAGGGGCGGGAAAAACTGTTTTTT
v_gene: TRBV9; abundance: few; j_gene: TRBJ2-1; d_gene: .; CDR3aa: CASSAGGGPNNEQFF; CDR3nt: TGTGCCAGCAGCGCGGGTGGGGGACCGAACAATGAGCAGTTCTTC
v_gene: TRBV6-2/TRBV6-3; abundance: few; j_gene: TRBJ1-1; d_gene: .; CDR3aa: CASKSLSGIEAFF; CDR3nt: TGTGCCAGCAAATCACTTTCAGGTATTGAAGCTTTCTTT
v_gene: TRBV7-2; abundance: .; j_gene: TRBJ1-1; d_gene: .; CDR3aa: CASRLWAGTEAFF; CDR3nt: TGTGCCAGCAGGTTATGGGCTGGAACTGAAGCTTTCTTT
v_gene: TRBV20-1; abundance: few; j_gene: TRBJ2-1; d_gene: .; CDR3aa: CSAKSGGNNEQFF; CDR3nt: TGCAGTGCTAAGTCCGGGGGAAACAATGAGCAGTTCTTC
v_gene: TRBV11-3; abundance: few; j_gene: TRBJ2-3; d_gene: .; CDR3aa: CASSETGTLHTDTQYF; CDR3nt: TGTGCCAGCAGCGAGACCGGGACTCTACACACAGATACGCAGTATTTT
v_gene: TRBV6-1; abundance: .; j_gene: TRBJ1-2; d_gene: .; CDR3aa: CASSVDVSSYTF; CDR3nt: TGTGCCAGCAGTGTTGATGTTAGTAGCTACACCTTC
v_gene: TRBV15; abundance: .; j_gene: TRBJ2-3; d_gene: .; CDR3aa: CATSRGERGGTDTQYF; CDR3nt: TGTGCCACCAGCAGAGGGGAGCGCGGGGGCACAGATACGCAGTATTTT
v_gene: TRBV11-2; abundance: few; j_gene: TRBJ2-1; d_gene: TRBD1; CDR3aa: CASSLVGTVIYEQFF; CDR3nt: TGTGCCAGCAGCCTGGTCGGGACAGTAATATACGAGCAGTTCTTC
v_gene: TRBV13; abundance: .; j_gene: TRBJ2-5; d_gene: .; CDR3aa: CASSRWEQETQYF; CDR3nt: TGTGCCAGCAGCCGCTGGGAGCAAGAGACCCAGTACTTC
v_gene: TRBV10-2; abundance: few; j_gene: TRBJ2-1; d_gene: TRBD2; CDR3aa: CASSPLAGARNEQFF; CDR3nt: TGCGCCAGCAGTCCACTAGCGGGGGCTCGCAATGAGCAGTTCTTC
v_gene: TRBV30; abundance: few; j_gene: TRBJ2-7; d_gene: .; CDR3aa: CAWGRDQLNEQYF; CDR3nt: TGTGCCTGGGGCAGGGACCAACTAAATGAGCAGTACTTC
v_gene: TRBV11-2; abundance: .; j_gene: TRBJ2-7; d_gene: .; CDR3aa: CASSLNGAPSYEQYF; CDR3nt: TGTGCCAGCAGCTTAAACGGTGCTCCTTCCTACGAGCAGTACTTC
v_gene: TRBV9; abundance: .; j_gene: TRBJ1-6; d_gene: .; CDR3aa: CASSVEGGSSPLHF; CDR3nt: TGTGCCAGCAGCGTAGAAGGTGGCAGCTCACCCCTCCACTTT
v_gene: TRBV2; abundance: few; j_gene: TRBJ2-1; d_gene: .; CDR3aa: CASRGGGVNEQFF; CDR3nt: TGTGCCAGCAGGGGGGGGGGCGTCAATGAGCAGTTCTTC
v_gene: TRBV28; abundance: .; j_gene: TRBJ1-6; d_gene: .; CDR3aa: CASSNRQVRDSPLHF; CDR3nt: TGTGCCAGCAGCAACCGACAAGTTAGGGATTCACCCCTCCACTTT
v_gene: TRBV7-2; abundance: .; j_gene: TRBJ1-1; d_gene: TRBD1; CDR3aa: CASSPGTGYGTEAFF; CDR3nt: TGTGCCAGCAGCCCCGGGACAGGGTACGGCACTGAAGCTTTCTTT
v_gene: TRBV5-1; abundance: .; j_gene: TRBJ1-1; d_gene: .; CDR3aa: CASSLGQLIGGEAFF; CDR3nt: TGCGCCAGCAGCTTGGGACAGCTCATCGGCGGTGAAGCTTTCTTT
v_gene: TRBV18; abundance: .; j_gene: TRBJ1-6; d_gene: .; CDR3aa: CASSPSSGPNSPLHF; CDR3nt: TGTGCCAGCTCACCAAGTTCGGGACCTAATTCACCCCTCCACTTT
v_gene: TRBV4-2; abundance: .; j_gene: TRBJ2-1; d_gene: TRBD2; CDR3aa: CASSQDGAGGASEQFF; CDR3nt: TGTGCCAGCAGCCAAGATGGGGCCGGGGGGGCGAGTGAGCAGTTCTTC
v_gene: TRBV5-1; abundance: .; j_gene: TRBJ2-1; d_gene: .; CDR3aa: CASSITLNEQFF; CDR3nt: TGCGCCAGCAGCATTACCCTCAATGAGCAGTTCTTC
v_gene: TRBV12-3/TRBV12-4; abundance: few; j_gene: TRBJ1-1; d_gene: .; CDR3aa: CASSQRDTEAFF; CDR3nt: TGTGCCAGCAGCCAAAGGGACACTGAAGCTTTCTTT
v_gene: TRBV20-1; abundance: few; j_gene: TRBJ2-5; d_gene: .; CDR3aa: CSARDRHPGADQETQYF; CDR3nt: TGCAGTGCTAGAGATCGGCACCCCGGGGCCGACCAAGAGACCCAGTACTTC
v_gene: TRBV10-3; abundance: .; j_gene: TRBJ2-7; d_gene: TRBD1; CDR3aa: CAIRPGQGLYEQYF; CDR3nt: TGTGCAATCAGACCGGGACAGGGGCTCTACGAGCAGTACTTC
v_gene: TRBV4-3; abundance: .; j_gene: TRBJ1-5; d_gene: TRBD1; CDR3aa: CASSYGTGVRQPQHF; CDR3nt: TGCGCCAGCAGCTATGGGACAGGGGTTCGTCAGCCCCAGCATTTT
v_gene: TRBV6-1; abundance: .; j_gene: TRBJ2-5; d_gene: .; CDR3aa: CASSYGFRKETQYF; CDR3nt: TGTGCCAGCAGCTATGGGTTCAGAAAAGAGACCCAGTACTTC
v_gene: TRBV12-3/TRBV12-4; abundance: few; j_gene: TRBJ2-5; d_gene: TRBD1; CDR3aa: CASSFPGQGQETQYF; CDR3nt: TGTGCCAGCAGTTTCCCGGGACAGGGACAGGAGACCCAGTACTTC
v_gene: TRBV4-1; abundance: .; j_gene: TRBJ1-2; d_gene: TRBD1; CDR3aa: CASSQEPGQGGFYGYTF; CDR3nt: TGCGCCAGCAGCCAAGAACCCGGACAGGGGGGGTTCTATGGCTACACCTTC
v_gene: TRBV5-1; abundance: .; j_gene: TRBJ2-3; d_gene: .; CDR3aa: CASSADLPDTQYF; CDR3nt: TGCGCCAGCAGTGCGGATCTTCCAGATACGCAGTATTTT
v_gene: TRBV7-3; abundance: once; j_gene: TRBJ2-1; d_gene: TRBD2; CDR3aa: CASSGTTGETQFF; CDR3nt: TGTGCCAGCAGTGGGACTACTGGAGAGACCCAGTTCTTC
v_gene: TRBV20-1; abundance: .; j_gene: TRBJ1-4; d_gene: .; CDR3aa: CSQLGEKLFF; CDR3nt: TGCTCTCAATTGGGGGAAAAACTGTTTTTT
v_gene: TRBV7-2; abundance: few; j_gene: TRBJ1-1; d_gene: .; CDR3aa: CASSITGNTEAFF; CDR3nt: TGTGCCAGCAGCATCACAGGGAACACTGAAGCTTTCTTT
v_gene: TRBV6-5; abundance: .; j_gene: TRBJ1-5; d_gene: TRBD1; CDR3aa: CASSGQGGQPQHF; CDR3nt: TGTGCCAGCAGCGGACAGGGGGGACAGCCCCAGCATTTT